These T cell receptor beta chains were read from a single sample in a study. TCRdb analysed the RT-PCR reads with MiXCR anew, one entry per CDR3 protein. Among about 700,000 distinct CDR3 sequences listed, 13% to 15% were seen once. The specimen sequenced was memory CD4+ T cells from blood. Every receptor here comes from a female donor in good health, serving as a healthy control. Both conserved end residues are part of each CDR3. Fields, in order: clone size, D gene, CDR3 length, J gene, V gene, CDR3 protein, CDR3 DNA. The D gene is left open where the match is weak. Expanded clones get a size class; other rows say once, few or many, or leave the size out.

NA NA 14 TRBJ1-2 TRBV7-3 CASSLTRDVYGYTF TGTGCCAGCAGCTTAACAAGGGACGTCTATGGCTACACCTTC
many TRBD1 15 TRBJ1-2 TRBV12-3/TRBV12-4 CASSQGTGTGVGYTF TGTGCCAGCAGCCAAGGGACCGGGACAGGGGTTGGCTACACCTTC
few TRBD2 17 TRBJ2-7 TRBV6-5 CASSPGSAGGPAGEQYF TGTGCCAGCAGTCCCGGTTCGGCGGGAGGGCCTGCTGGCGAGCAGTACTTC
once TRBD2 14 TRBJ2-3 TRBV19 CASRPGGSGDTQYF TGTGCCAGTAGGCCGGGAGGGAGTGGTGATACGCAGTATTTT
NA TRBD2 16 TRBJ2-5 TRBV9 CASSVGVTSGQETQYF TGTGCCAGCAGCGTGGGGGTTACTAGCGGTCAAGAGACCCAGTACTTC
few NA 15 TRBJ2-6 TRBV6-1 CASRKTGSGANVLTF TGTGCCAGCAGAAAAACAGGGTCTGGGGCCAACGTCCTGACTTTC
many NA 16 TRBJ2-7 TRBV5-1 CASSSPQGIESREQYF TGCGCCAGCAGCTCACCACAGGGTATCGAAAGTCGCGAGCAGTACTTC
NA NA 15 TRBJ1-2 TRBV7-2 CASSLVEGSLGGYTF TGTGCCAGCAGCTTAGTGGAAGGGAGCCTGGGAGGCTACACCTTC
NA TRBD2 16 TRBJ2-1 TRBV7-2 CASKFYSGGAVDEQFF TGTGCCAGCAAATTTTATAGCGGGGGGGCGGTAGATGAGCAGTTCTTC
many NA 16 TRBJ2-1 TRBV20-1 CSPLSFDSSSYNEQFF TGCAGTCCCCTCAGCTTCGACAGCAGCTCCTACAATGAGCAGTTCTTC